This is a list of T cell receptor beta chains from one sample in a study of blood T cell repertoires in COVID-19. Generated by immunoSEQ multiplex PCR, the TCRdb table keeps only in-frame clones and is missing some. The sample has some 20,000 clones, 75% to 90% seen once. The specimen was peripheral blood. The receptors come from an older woman with active COVID-19. The CDR3 runs from the conserved cysteine through the conserved F or W. A D gene is named only where the DNA matches it firmly. Where a row states a size, it is once, few, many or the class of an expanded clone; other rows omit it.

D gene	V gene	J gene	clone size	CDR3 protein	CDR3 DNA
TRBD1	TRBV11-2	TRBJ2-1	.	CASSLSTGTAENEQFF	TGTGCCAGCAGCTTGTCCACCGGGACAGCGGAAAATGAGCAGTTCTTC
TRBD1	TRBV19	TRBJ1-5	.	CASSRGQGGQPQHF	TGTGCCAGTAGTCGCGGACAGGGGGGACAGCCCCAGCATTTT
.	TRBV7-9	TRBJ1-6	.	CASKRSYNSPLHF	TGTGCCAGCAAGCGGAGCTATAATTCACCCCTCCACTTT
.	TRBV2	TRBJ1-1	.	CASNVFRVNTEAFF	TGTGCCAGCAATGTCTTCAGGGTGAACACTGAAGCTTTCTTT
.	TRBV6-2/TRBV6-3	TRBJ2-4	.	CASSYGRTKNIQYF	TGTGCCAGCAGTTACGGGCGTACCAAAAACATTCAGTACTTC
TRBD1	TRBV4-2	TRBJ2-3	few	CASSQPPGGGTDTQYF	TGTGCCAGCAGCCAACCACCAGGGGGTGGCACAGATACGCAGTATTTT
.	TRBV12-3/TRBV12-4	TRBJ1-2	.	CASSPRTIHGYTF	TGTGCCAGCAGTCCGAGGACAATTCATGGCTACACCTTC
.	TRBV7-9	TRBJ1-1	.	CASSRGYTEAFF	TGTGCCAGCAGCCGAGGGTACACTGAAGCTTTCTTT
TRBD1	TRBV2	TRBJ2-5	once	CASSETRQGFWETQYF	TGTGCCAGCAGTGAAACCAGACAGGGGTTCTGGGAGACCCAGTACTTC
.	TRBV6-4	TRBJ2-3	once	CASSDRAGSGTDTQYF	TGTGCCAGCAGTGACAGAGCGGGTTCGGGCACAGATACGCAGTATTTT
.	TRBV6-4	TRBJ1-1	.	CATKGREGTEAFF	TGTGCCACCAAAGGGAGGGAAGGGACTGAAGCTTTCTTT
.	TRBV2	TRBJ2-3	once	CASISTRASTDTQYF	TGTGCCAGCATTAGCACTAGAGCGAGCACAGATACGCAGTATTTT
.	TRBV6-5	TRBJ1-3	.	CAVLGGRTSGNTIYF	TGTGCCGTACTCGGGGGGCGTACCTCTGGAAACACCATATATTTT
TRBD1	TRBV2	TRBJ1-1	.	CASRPSTGGTVDTEAFF	TGTGCCAGCAGGCCGTCGACAGGGGGTACGGTTGATACTGAAGCTTTCTTT
.	TRBV5-1	TRBJ2-2	.	CASSPRGANTGELFF	TGCGCCAGCAGCCCCAGGGGGGCGAACACCGGGGAGCTGTTTTTT